This T cell receptor beta chain was profiled in a study of liver allograft versus peripheral blood T cells. Whole-study context: Peripheral blood of the recipients supplied T cell receptor repertoires that were compared with those in transplanted livers. Study findings and constraints: Liver allograft and peripheral blood T cell receptor repertoires reportedly differed.

This clonotype was counted a few times. Its antigen is undetermined. TCRdb re-called the reads with MiXCR, one entry per CDR3 protein. The sample yields 4,500 to 5,500 distinct CDR3 sequences, about a sixth seen once. V lost 5 bases to trimming and J lost 7 bases, with 18 bases between them. Germline V CDR1 and CDR2: MDHEN, SYDVKM. The CDR3 spans 15 residues. The chain combines TRBV28 with TRBJ2-1; possibly TRBD2 for D (5 bases). The clonotype was recovered from a human patient who had a liver transplant. These T cells may partly come from the graft donor. Written as DNA, the CDR3 is TGTGCCAGCAGTGTTTTGACTGGACTTGAGAATGAGCAGTTCTTC. As protein: CASSVLTGLENEQFF.